This T cell receptor (beta chain) was sequenced for a study of blood T cell repertoires in COVID-19. Study in general: Acute and convalescent COVID-19 specimens originated in the United States, Italy and Spain.

Ages ranged from about 18 to 89 years, with residence in some 25 US areas. Membership in each cohort depended on participant-reported clinical history. The study counted Cohort 3 donors as recovered given two negative PCRs, clearance, or symptom resolution. The assay was immunoSEQ multiplex PCR, and TCRdb's table has in-frame clones only and misses some. The sample shows fewer than 500,000 clones, around 91% of them seen only once. CDR1 is SGHTA, CDR2 FQGNSA, per germline. The V gene lost 1 base and the J gene lost 1 base, with 7 bases spanning the gap. This CDR3 has 14 residues. Sequenced material: PBMCs or T cells enriched from blood (not recorded which). This clonotype was obtained from a young man who had recovered from COVID-19. The chain carries TRBV7-2 and TRBJ1-1; D gene ambiguous. CDR3 loop: CASSLVPGNTEAFF. The CDR3 DNA reads TGTGCCAGCAGCTTAGTCCCGGGGAACACTGAAGCTTTCTTT.